The 15 T cell receptor beta chains below were found in one sample sequenced in a study of T cell changes during pregnancy in multiple sclerosis. The data were produced by immunoSEQ multiplex PCR, yet TCRdb's version contains in-frame clones alone and is incomplete. The table shows about 50,000 clones, with approximately 91% occurring only once. This specimen was CD4+ T cells from peripheral blood mononuclear cells, taken in the second trimester of pregnancy. Every receptor here comes from a female donor with multiple sclerosis, enrolled in a pregnancy study.

J is TRBJ1-5 and V is TRBV2; the D is unclear. CDR3 length: 14 amino acids. Germline V gene data show CDR1 as SNHLY and CDR2 as FYNNEI. The germline V and J ends were trimmed by 9 bases and 4 bases, with 16 bases remaining between them. The CDR3 reads CASTPGWGNQPQHF. The CDR3 region has the DNA TGTGCCAGTACGCCGGGGTGGGGAAATCAGCCCCAGCATTTT.

V usage is TRBV7-8 and J usage is TRBJ2-4; D call uncertain. CDR3 length: 12 amino acids. Trimming stripped 1 base from V and 9 bases from J, with 7 bases between. Germline V gene data show CDR1 as SGHVS and CDR2 as FQNEAQ. The DNA of the CDR3 is TGTGCCAGCAGCTTAGTGACGGGCATTCAGTACTTC. It translates to CASSLVTGIQYF.

This sequence joins TRBV19 and TRBJ2-1, with D possibly TRBD1 on 6 matching bases. Germline CDR1 and CDR2: LNHDA and SQIVND (reference sequence). This CDR3 region has 14 residues. Trimming removed 4 bases from V and 10 bases from J, with 17 bases in between. CDR3 sequence: CASSNPVIQGEQFF. The CDR3 DNA is TGTGCCAGTAGTAACCCCGTAATTCAGGGGGAGCAGTTCTTC.

The J gene is TRBJ1-2, the V gene TRBV13; the D gene is possibly TRBD1 (6 bases). CDR3 length: 14 amino acids. Between the trimmed V and J ends, which lost 1 base and 8 bases, there was a span of 14 bases. Germline CDR1 is PRHDT and CDR2 is FYEKMQ (reference sequence). The chain's CDR3 is CASSLAVTGFGYTF. DNA of the CDR3: TGTGCCAGCAGCTTAGCCGTTACAGGGTTCGGCTACACCTTC.

This chain links TRBV23-1 with TRBJ2-1; 11 bases match TRBD2. TRBV23-1 is noted as an ORF with a role that remains uncertain. V lost 8 bases and J lost 0; bases outside the gene matches: 12. The CDR3 covers 18 residues. The CDR3 coding sequence is TGCGCCAGCGGATCGGGACTAGCGGAAAACTACTCCTACAATGAGCAGTTCTTC. Amino acids: CASGSGLAENYSYNEQFF.

The chain combines TRBV7-8 with TRBJ2-7; 11 bases line up with TRBD1. J was trimmed by 5 bases and V by 0 bases; bases with no gene match: 3. CDR1 is SGHVS and CDR2 is FQNEAQ in the germline V gene. CDR3 length: 15 amino acids. The CDR3 region is CASSLAGTGGHEQYF. The CDR3 DNA is TGTGCCAGCAGCTTAGCCGGGACAGGGGGACACGAGCAGTACTTC.

The chain combines TRBV19 with TRBJ1-6, with D tentatively TRBD1 (6 bases). Germline V lookup: CDR1 LNHDA, CDR2 SQIVND (reference sequence). Between the trimmed V and J ends, which lost 7 bases and 9 bases, there was a span of 16 bases. The CDR3 is made up of 14 amino acids. DNA for the CDR3: TGTGCCAGTAATTACAGGGTGGGTTCTTCACCCCTCCACTTT. It yields the protein CASNYRVGSSPLHF.

The V call is TRBV14, the J call TRBJ2-1, with 14 bases aligning to TRBD2. Trimming took 7 bases from V and 9 from J; bases not matched to a gene: 8. CDR3 length: 15 residues. CDR1 SGHDN and CDR2 FVKESK come from the germline V gene. The CDR3 spells CASTPAGTSGGEQFF. The CDR3 DNA reads as TGTGCCAGCACCCCAGCCGGGACTAGCGGGGGTGAGCAGTTCTTC.

The chain has TRBV2 and TRBJ2-1, with 8 bases matching TRBD1. V shed 4 bases, J shed 10 bases, and the junction held 18 bases outside the gene matches. This CDR3 spans 17 amino acids. Looked up from germline, CDR1 is SNHLY and CDR2 is FYNNEI. CDR3: CASSGVLRQGIQVEQFF. CDR3 sequence (DNA): TGTGCCAGCAGTGGTGTTCTCAGACAGGGGATTCAAGTGGAGCAGTTCTTC.

This clone was found once. This chain uses TRBV5-1 with TRBJ2-3; 7 bases align to TRBD2. Germline V gene sequence: CDR1 SGHRS, CDR2 YFSETQ. The CDR3 has 16 amino acids. Germline trimming cut 0 bases from V and 1 base from J; bases unmatched to any gene: 5. CDR3 DNA sequence: TGCGCCAGCAGCTTGGGGGCCCGGGGGGGCACAGATACGCAGTATTTT. This sequence encodes CASSLGARGGTDTQYF.

V is TRBV5-5 and J is TRBJ1-3; TRBD1 agrees at 7 bases. Germline trimming cut 2 bases from V and 8 bases from J; bases unmatched to any gene: 4. The germline gives CDR1 SGHKS, CDR2 YYEKEE (reference sequence). The CDR3 consists of 13 residues. The CDR3 is CASSLDRVDTIYF. The DNA for the CDR3 is TGTGCCAGCAGCTTAGACAGGGTAGACACCATATATTTT.

This chain connects TRBV18 to TRBJ1-1; D not certain. V lost 4 bases, J lost 0 bases, and 15 bases lay in between. The CDR3 consists of 16 residues. Looked up from germline, CDR1 is KGHSH and CDR2 is LQKENI. The CDR3: CASSRSGNGLNTEAFF. In nucleotides, the CDR3 is TGTGCCAGCTCACGTTCGGGGAACGGACTGAACACTGAAGCTTTCTTT.

The chain has TRBV10-3 and TRBJ2-7; 9 positions match TRBD1. This CDR3 has 15 residues. The V gene's germline CDR1 is ENHRY and CDR2 SYGVKD. With V trimmed by 7 bases and J by 1 base, 8 bases remained unmatched. DNA of the CDR3: TGTGCCATCAACCCGACAGGGGGAGGATCCTACGAGCAGTACTTC. Protein sequence: CAINPTGGGSYEQYF.

This chain joins TRBV4-1 and TRBJ1-2; 10 nucleotides match TRBD1. The germline gives CDR1 MGHRA, CDR2 YSYEKL. The CDR3 runs 15 residues. J was trimmed by 10 bases and V by 0 bases; bases with no gene match: 8. CDR3 DNA sequence: TGCGCCAGCAGCCAAGAGCCGGGACAGGGGTTTTTCTACACCTTC. It codes for CASSQEPGQGFFYTF.

This chain links TRBV5-1 with TRBJ1-1, with D possibly matching TRBD1 (5 bases). The V and J ends lost 5 bases and 1 base respectively, with 9 bases between them. Germline-derived CDR1 and CDR2 are SGHRS and YFSETQ. CDR3 size: 13 residues. The CDR3 nucleotides are TGCGCCAGCAGATCCACAGGGAACACTGAAGCTTTCTTT. The encoded protein is CASRSTGNTEAFF.